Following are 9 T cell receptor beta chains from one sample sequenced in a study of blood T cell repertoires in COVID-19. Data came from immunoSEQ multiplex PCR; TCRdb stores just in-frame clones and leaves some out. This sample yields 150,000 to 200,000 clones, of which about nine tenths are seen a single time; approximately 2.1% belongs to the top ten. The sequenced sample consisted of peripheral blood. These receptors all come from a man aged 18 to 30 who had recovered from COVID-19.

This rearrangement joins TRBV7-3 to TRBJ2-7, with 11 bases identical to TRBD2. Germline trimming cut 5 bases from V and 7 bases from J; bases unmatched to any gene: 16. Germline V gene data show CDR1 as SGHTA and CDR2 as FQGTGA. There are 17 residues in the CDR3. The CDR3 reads CASSPKPRLAGRQEQYF. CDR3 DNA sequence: TGTGCCAGCAGCCCTAAACCTAGACTAGCGGGACGGCAAGAGCAGTACTTC.

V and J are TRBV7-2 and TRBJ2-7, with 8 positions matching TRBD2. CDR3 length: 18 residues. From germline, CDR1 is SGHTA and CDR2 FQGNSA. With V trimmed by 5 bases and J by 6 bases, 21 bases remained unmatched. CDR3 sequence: CASSLHEWAGGKGGEQYF. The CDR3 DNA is TGTGCCAGCAGCCTCCACGAGTGGGCGGGAGGTAAGGGTGGCGAGCAGTACTTC.

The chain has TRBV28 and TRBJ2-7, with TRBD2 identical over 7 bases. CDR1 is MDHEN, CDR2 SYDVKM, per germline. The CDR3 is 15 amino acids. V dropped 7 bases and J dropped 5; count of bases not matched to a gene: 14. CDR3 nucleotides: TGTGCCAGCACCTTGGAGACGGGGGGTAAGAACGAGCAGTACTTC. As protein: CASTLETGGKNEQYF.

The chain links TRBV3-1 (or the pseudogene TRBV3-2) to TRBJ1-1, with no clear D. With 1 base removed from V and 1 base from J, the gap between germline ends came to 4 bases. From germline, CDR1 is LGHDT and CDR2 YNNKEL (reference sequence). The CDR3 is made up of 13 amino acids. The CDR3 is CASSQASNTEAFF. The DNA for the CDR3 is TGTGCCAGCAGCCAAGCTTCGAACACTGAAGCTTTCTTT.

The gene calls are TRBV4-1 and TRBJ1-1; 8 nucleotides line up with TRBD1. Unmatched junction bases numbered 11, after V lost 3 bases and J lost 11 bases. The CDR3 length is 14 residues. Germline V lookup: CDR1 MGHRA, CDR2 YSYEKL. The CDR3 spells CASSQDGTGGLAFF. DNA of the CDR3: TGCGCCAGCAGCCAGGACGGGACAGGAGGCCTGGCTTTCTTT.

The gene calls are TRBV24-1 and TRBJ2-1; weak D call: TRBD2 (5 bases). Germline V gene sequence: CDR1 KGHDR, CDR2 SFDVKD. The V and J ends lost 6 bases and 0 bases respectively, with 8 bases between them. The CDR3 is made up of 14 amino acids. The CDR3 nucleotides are TGTGCCACCAGTAAAGGGAGCTCCTACAATGAGCAGTTCTTC. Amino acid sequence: CATSKGSSYNEQFF.

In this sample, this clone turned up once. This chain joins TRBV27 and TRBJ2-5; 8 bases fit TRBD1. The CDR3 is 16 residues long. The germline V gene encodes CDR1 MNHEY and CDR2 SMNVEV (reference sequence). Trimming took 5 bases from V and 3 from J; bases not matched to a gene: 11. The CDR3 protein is CASSPFRDRPEETQYF. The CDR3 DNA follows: TGTGCCAGCAGTCCATTCCGGGACAGGCCTGAAGAGACCCAGTACTTC.

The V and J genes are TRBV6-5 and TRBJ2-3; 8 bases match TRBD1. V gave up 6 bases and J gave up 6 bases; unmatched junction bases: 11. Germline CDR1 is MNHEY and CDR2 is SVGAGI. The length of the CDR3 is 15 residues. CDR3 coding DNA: TGTGCCAGCAGAGACTCCCAGGGGGCTCGTGATACGCAGTATTTT. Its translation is CASRDSQGARDTQYF.

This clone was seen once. The chain's CDR3 is CATSPTETYGYTF. The CDR3 nucleotides read TGTGCCACCAGCCCTACAGAAACCTATGGCTACACCTTC. V gene TRBV15 combines with J gene TRBJ1-2; no definite D call. Germline assignment: CDR1 LNHNV and CDR2 YYDKDF (reference sequence). This CDR3 contains 13 residues. With 5 bases removed from V and 4 bases from J, the gap between germline ends came to 11 bases. The complete variable domain, with remaining parts taken from reference TRBV15 and TRBJ1-2, reads DAMVIQNPRYQVTQFGKPVTLSCSQTLNHNVMYWYQQKSSQAPKLLFHYYDKDFNNEADTPDNFQSRRPNTSFCFLDIRSPGLGDTAMYLCATSPTETYGYTFGSGTRLTVV.